This T cell receptor beta chain was found in a study of blood T cell repertoires in COVID-19. This clone was observed a few times. Method: immunoSEQ multiplex PCR; TCRdb's copy keeps in-frame clones and lacks some. The data show roughly 69,000 clones, about 90% seen once. Germline V gives CDR1 MNHEY, CDR2 SMNVEV (reference sequence). The CDR3 sequence is 15 residues long. V lost 5 bases to trimming and J lost 6 bases; unmatched junction nucleotides: 7. This receptor was obtained from a human donor in a cohort sampled during active COVID-19. This chain links TRBV27 with TRBJ1-3, with 10 bases fitting TRBD1. Sequences were obtained from peripheral blood. In DNA form, the CDR3 reads TGTGCCAGCAGTCCTAAAGGACAGGGGGAAAACACCATATATTTT. The encoded protein is CASSPKGQGENTIYF.